This entry lists 19 T cell receptor beta chains sequenced from one sample in a study of identifying expanded T cells in peripheral blood. The data were produced by immunoSEQ multiplex PCR, yet TCRdb's version contains in-frame clones alone and is incomplete. This table has approximately 100,000 clones, 85% to 90% appearing once. Sequenced: blood. These receptors were obtained from a person aged 18 to 69 in good health.

The chain carries TRBV12-5 and TRBJ1-1; possibly TRBD1 for D (6 bases). The CDR3 is 13 amino acids. Trimming shortened V by 4 bases and J by 6 bases, and 12 bases separated the two germline ends. Germline V gene data show CDR1 as LGHNT and CDR2 as FRNRAP. The CDR3: CASGSYREAEAFF. The DNA of the CDR3 is TGTGCTAGTGGTTCGTACAGGGAGGCTGAAGCTTTCTTT.

The V and J genes are TRBV30 and TRBJ1-1; D might be TRBD1 (5 bases). From germline, CDR1 is GTSNPN and CDR2 SVGIG (reference sequence). V lost 2 bases, J lost 2 bases, and 24 bases lay in between. This CDR3 has 18 amino acids. CDR3 DNA sequence: TGTGCCTGGAGTCGCGGACGGATGGGACGGCTCTTTAACACTGAAGCTTTCTTT. The encoded protein is CAWSRGRMGRLFNTEAFF. Using reference TRBV30 and TRBJ1-1 for the parts outside the CDR3, the full variable domain is SQTIHQWPATLVQPVGSPLSLECTVEGTSNPNLYWYRQAAGRGLQLLFYSVGIGQISSEVPQNLSASRPQDRQFILSSKKLLLSDSGFYLCAWSRGRMGRLFNTEAFFGQGTRLTVV.

As to this clone: One end of the junction varies from germline; a read error may be responsible. This rearrangement joins TRBV6-1 to TRBJ2-3, with 9 positions matching TRBD2. This CDR3 spans 14 amino acids. Per the germline V gene, CDR1 is MNHNS and CDR2 is SASEGT. DNA of the CDR3: TGTGCCACCAGTGGCGGGGGGGCCGAGGATACGCAGTATTTT. The encoded protein is CATSGGGAEDTQYF.

The rearrangement uses TRBV7-9 and TRBJ2-3, with D perhaps TRBD1 or TRBD2 (6 bases each). This CDR3 is 16 amino acids long. V dropped 4 bases and J dropped 0 bases, with 14 bases sitting between them. Per germline, CDR1 SEHNR and CDR2 FQNEAQ (reference sequence). The CDR3 bases are TGTGCCAGCAGCTATTATGAGGGGGGTAGCACAGATACGCAGTATTTT. It translates to CASSYYEGGSTDTQYF.

The CDR3 protein is CASRAHIGTSGGELFF. The CDR3 DNA reads TGTGCCAGCAGGGCCCATATAGGGACCTCCGGCGGGGAGCTGTTTTTT. The V gene is TRBV28, the J gene TRBJ2-2; either TRBD1 or TRBD2 may fit D (5 bases each). V was trimmed by 6 bases and J by 7 bases, leaving 21 bases between them. This CDR3 contains 16 residues. Germline CDR1 MDHEN, CDR2 SYDVKM.

This clone was detected many times. The V call is TRBV7-9, the J call TRBJ2-7; TRBD1 aligns across 10 bases. The CDR3 contains 16 residues. The germline gives CDR1 SEHNR, CDR2 FQNEAQ (reference sequence). V was pared by 2 bases and J by 2 bases, with 6 bases of the junction left unmatched. CDR3 bases: TGTGCCAGCAGCTTACCGAACGGGACAGGGGCCTACGAGCAGTACTTC. Translating it yields CASSLPNGTGAYEQYF.

The rearrangement links TRBV20-1 to TRBJ2-3; D is unresolved. With 0 bases removed from V and 6 bases from J, the gap between germline ends came to 4 bases. Germline CDR1 reads DFQATT; CDR2 reads SNEGSKA (reference sequence). The CDR3 runs to 11 residues. This CDR3 reads CSARDADTQYF. The DNA for the CDR3 is TGCAGTGCTAGAGACGCCGATACGCAGTATTTT.

The rearrangement links TRBV6-1 to TRBJ1-2, with TRBD1 as a possible D gene (5 bases). Germline V gives CDR1 MNHNS, CDR2 SASEGT. The V and J ends lost 3 bases and 3 bases respectively, with 5 bases between them. This CDR3 has 12 amino acids. The DNA of the CDR3 is TGTGCCAGCAGTGAGGGGCACTATGGCTACACCTTC. Its translation is CASSEGHYGYTF.

This clone was seen a few times. This sequence joins TRBV29-1 and TRBJ2-6; a possible D gene is TRBD2 (5 bases). V was trimmed by 5 bases and J by 0 bases, leaving 14 bases between them. Germline lookup yields CDR1 SQVTM and CDR2 ANQGSEA. The CDR3 runs to 16 residues. CDR3 sequence: CSVFVGELSGANVLTF. The CDR3 nucleotides are TGCAGCGTTTTCGTTGGGGAGCTCTCTGGGGCCAACGTCCTGACTTTC.

The chain has TRBV25-1 and TRBJ2-5; the D gene is possibly TRBD2 (7 bases). With 2 bases removed from V and 1 base from J, the gap between germline ends came to 14 bases. The CDR3 consists of 16 residues. Germline loops: CDR1 MGHDK, CDR2 SYGVNS. In DNA form, the CDR3 reads TGTGCCAGCAGTGAACCCTCCCGGGGGGCCCAAGAGACCCAGTACTTC. Encoded protein: CASSEPSRGAQETQYF.

The J gene is TRBJ2-2, the V gene TRBV19; D remains unclear. Deletions cut 4 bases from V and 0 bases from J, with 18 bases between. Germline V gene lookup returns CDR1 LNHDA and CDR2 SQIVND (reference sequence). CDR3 length: 18 amino acids. DNA of the CDR3: TGTGCCAGTAGTAAGGTATACTTTAGGCAGACGAACACCGGGGAGCTGTTTTTT. Its translation: CASSKVYFRQTNTGELFF.

V and J are TRBV2 and TRBJ1-5, with unresolved D. The CDR3 extends over 13 amino acids. Per germline, CDR1 SNHLY and CDR2 FYNNEI. The V end lost 2 bases, the J end lost 6 bases, and 8 bases lay between the germline ends. The CDR3 is CASSERVTQPQHF. Here the CDR3 DNA reads TGTGCCAGCAGTGAAAGGGTAACTCAGCCCCAGCATTTT.

This chain joins TRBV29-1 and TRBJ2-3, with D hard to call. The germline V gene has CDR1 SQVTM and CDR2 ANQGSEA. This CDR3 has 15 amino acids. The V end was cut by 2 bases, the J end by 0 bases, with 12 bases between. The CDR3 region is CSVEPSGRSTDTQYF. The CDR3 DNA is TGCAGCGTTGAACCCTCGGGCCGGAGCACAGATACGCAGTATTTT.

The chain links TRBV6-5 to TRBJ1-2; 10 positions agree with TRBD1. The CDR3 extends over 14 amino acids. Losses at the gene ends were 4 bases for V and 4 bases for J; bases not matched to a gene: 3. CDR1 and CDR2 (germline): MNHEY, SVGAGI. The CDR3 is CASSWGQGFYGYTF. CDR3 DNA: TGTGCCAGCAGTTGGGGACAGGGGTTCTATGGCTACACCTTC.

The rearrangement links TRBV5-5 to TRBJ1-5, with D hard to call. Trimming shortened V by 1 base and J by 2 bases, and 7 bases separated the two germline ends. The germline V gene has CDR1 SGHKS and CDR2 YYEKEE (reference sequence). This CDR3 is built from 14 residues. CDR3: CASSLRGGNQPQHF. As DNA, the CDR3 is TGTGCCAGCAGCTTGCGTGGCGGCAATCAGCCCCAGCATTTT. Combining the CDR3 with reference TRBV5-5 and TRBJ1-5 gives the whole variable domain DAGVTQSPTHLIKTRGQQVTLRCSPISGHKSVSWYQQVLGQGPQFIFQYYEKEERGRGNFPDRFSARQFPNYSSELNVNALLLGDSALYLCASSLRGGNQPQHFGDGTRLSIL.

The genes are TRBV18 and TRBJ2-3, with D possibly matching TRBD2 (7 bases). This CDR3 region has 15 residues. From germline, CDR1 is KGHSH and CDR2 LQKENI. With 2 bases removed from V and 0 bases from J, the gap between germline ends came to 9 bases. CDR3: CASSPAGASTDTQYF. The CDR3 DNA is TGTGCCAGCTCACCAGCGGGGGCCAGCACAGATACGCAGTATTTT. The variable domain in full, with the rest retrieved from reference TRBV18 and TRBJ2-3, is NAGVMQNPRHLVRRRGQEARLRCSPMKGHSHVYWYRQLPEEGLKFMVYLQKENIIDESGMPKERFSAEFPKEGPSILRIQQVVRGDSAAYFCASSPAGASTDTQYFGPGTRLTVL.

The J gene is TRBJ2-7, the V gene TRBV7-9, with 9 bases fitting TRBD1. J lost 6 bases, V lost 5 bases, and 11 bases had no gene match. CDR1 and CDR2 (germline): SEHNR, FQNEAQ (reference sequence). This CDR3 comprises 15 residues. CDR3 protein: CASSQGTGIFSEQYF. The CDR3 DNA reads TGTGCCAGCAGCCAGGGGACAGGGATCTTCTCCGAGCAGTACTTC.

The chain employs TRBV6-5 and TRBJ1-1; 7 bases are shared with TRBD1. CDR1 and CDR2 from the germline V gene are MNHEY and SVGAGI. The CDR3 spans 12 residues. The V segment lost 4 bases and the J segment 7 bases; nucleotides outside the gene matches: 3. In nucleotides, the CDR3 is TGTGCCAGCAGTTCGTGGACAGGTGAAGCTTTCTTT. Translated: CASSSWTGEAFF.

V gene TRBV18 combines with J gene TRBJ2-7, with no clear D. Trimming shortened V by 2 bases and J by 6 bases, and 11 bases separated the two germline ends. The CDR3 is 13 residues long. Per germline, CDR1 KGHSH and CDR2 LQKENI. The CDR3 is CASSPELGLEQYF. CDR3 nucleotides: TGTGCCAGCTCACCAGAACTTGGGCTCGAGCAGTACTTC.